The 21 T cell receptor beta chains in this list originate from one sample, sequenced in a study of shared clonotypes between healthy human individuals. Libraries were prepared by immunoSEQ multiplex PCR; TCRdb keeps only in-frame clonotypes and omits some of them. The sample includes 450,000 to 550,000 clones, around 74% of them seen just once. Sequencing input: PBMCs. The receptors derive from a woman aged 40 to 50 in good health. Some clones in this sample may be carry-over from other donors' samples.

The chain joins TRBV7-3 to TRBJ2-3; 9 nucleotides match TRBD2. CDR1 is SGHTA, CDR2 FQGTGA, per germline. V was pared by 2 bases and J by 4 bases, with 13 bases of the junction left unmatched. This CDR3 has 18 residues. As DNA, the CDR3 is TGTGCCAGCAGCTTACAAGGGTTTAGCGGGAGTATCCCAGATACGCAGTATTTT. It codes for CASSLQGFSGSIPDTQYF.

This clone appeared a single time. The rearrangement joins TRBV27 to TRBJ2-7, with TRBD1 as a possible D gene (5 bases). The germline V gene encodes CDR1 MNHEY and CDR2 SMNVEV (reference sequence). V was clipped by 0 bases and J by 3 bases, with 12 bases between them. The CDR3 totals 15 residues. The CDR3 spells CASSLSQGWGYEQYF. The CDR3 DNA follows: TGTGCCAGCAGTTTATCGCAGGGCTGGGGCTACGAGCAGTACTTC.

With respect to this clone: This sequence may be a read error, since a much larger clone differs from it by one base. The gene calls are TRBV7-2 and TRBJ2-3, with D unclear. Germline V lookup: CDR1 SGHTA, CDR2 FQGNSA. The V end lost 5 bases, the J end lost 2 bases, and 5 bases lay between the germline ends. The CDR3 covers 12 residues. In DNA form, the CDR3 reads TGTGCCAGCAGCACAAACACAGATACGCAGTATTTT. Its translation: CASSTNTDTQYF.

This chain connects TRBV11-3 to TRBJ2-1; 8 nucleotides line up with TRBD2. CDR3 size: 14 residues. Germline CDR1 SGHNT, CDR2 YENEEA. V trimming: 2 bases; J trimming: 3 bases; junction bases outside the gene matches: 0. The CDR3 protein is CASSLSGSYNEQFF. The DNA for the CDR3 is TGTGCCAGCAGCTTAAGCGGGAGCTACAATGAGCAGTTCTTC.

The V and J genes are TRBV29-1 and TRBJ2-6; 8 positions match TRBD1. The CDR3 totals 16 residues. V dropped 5 bases and J dropped 0; count of bases not matched to a gene: 6. Per the germline V gene, CDR1 is SQVTM and CDR2 is ANQGSEA. CDR3 amino acids: CSVTTGGGSGANVLTF. The CDR3 DNA reads as TGCAGCGTTACAACAGGGGGAGGCTCTGGGGCCAACGTCCTGACTTTC.

The CDR3 DNA follows: TGTGCCAGCAGTGCACTAGAGCGTGAGCAGTTCTTC. This sequence encodes CASSALEREQFF. This sequence joins TRBV2 and TRBJ2-1; weak D call: TRBD2 (5 bases). The germline CDR1 and CDR2 sequences are SNHLY and FYNNEI. CDR3 size: 12 residues. Between the trimmed V and J ends, which lost 4 bases and 9 bases, there was a span of 10 bases.

The DNA of the CDR3 is TGCAGCGTGCGGGAGGCCGGGACAGGCCCCTACGAGCAGTACTTC. Protein product: CSVREAGTGPYEQYF. The chain links TRBV29-1 to TRBJ2-7; D assignment may be TRBD1 or TRBD2 (8 bases each). The CDR3 has 15 residues. The germline V and J ends were trimmed by 6 bases and 2 bases, with 20 bases remaining between them. Germline V gene data show CDR1 as SQVTM and CDR2 as ANQGSEA.

This chain joins TRBV5-5 and TRBJ2-2; 7 bases agree with TRBD2. This CDR3 has 15 residues. Germline V lookup: CDR1 SGHKS, CDR2 YYEKEE (reference sequence). V was clipped by 7 bases and J by 3 bases; unmatched bases: 9. CDR3 protein: CASLHGAGYTGELFF. The CDR3 DNA is TGTGCCAGCCTCCATGGAGCGGGATACACCGGGGAGCTGTTTTTT.

The chain recombines TRBV19 with TRBJ1-5, with D unclear. The CDR3 consists of 13 residues. Germline V gives CDR1 LNHDA, CDR2 SQIVND (reference sequence). V lost 7 bases and J lost 4, with 11 bases in between. The CDR3 loop reads CASNIGLNQPQHF. The CDR3 DNA reads as TGTGCCAGTAACATCGGGTTGAATCAGCCCCAGCATTTT.

The sample holds a few counts of this clone. The chain combines TRBV2 with TRBJ1-2; D is unclear. Trimming stripped 2 bases from V and 3 bases from J, with 10 bases between. The CDR3 runs 14 residues. The germline V gene has CDR1 SNHLY and CDR2 FYNNEI. The CDR3, as DNA: TGTGCCAGCAGTGAACAGAAGGGCGACTATGGCTACACCTTC. Protein product: CASSEQKGDYGYTF.

This chain links TRBV28 with TRBJ2-7, with a tentative D call TRBD2 (5 bases). Germline V gene lookup returns CDR1 MDHEN and CDR2 SYDVKM. Trimming cost V 3 bases and J 2 bases, with 11 bases left between them. The CDR3 is 14 amino acids. The CDR3 spells CASSFPGLAYEQYF. CDR3 coding DNA: TGTGCCAGCAGTTTTCCGGGATTGGCCTACGAGCAGTACTTC.

The chain's CDR3 is CASSSHLQISYGYTF. The CDR3 DNA is TGTGCCAGCAGTTCGCACCTACAGATTTCCTATGGCTACACCTTC. The chain joins TRBV28 to TRBJ1-2; D gene uncertain. The CDR3 sequence is 15 residues long. Trimming removed 4 bases at V and 4 bases at J, with 16 bases between. Germline V gene lookup returns CDR1 MDHEN and CDR2 SYDVKM.

The V and J genes are TRBV6-5 and TRBJ2-5, with TRBD1 matching 10 bases. The assigned J gene may be wrong: the sequence end matches TRBJ2-7 better. CDR3 length: 16 amino acids. From germline, CDR1 is MNHEY and CDR2 SVGAGI. CDR3 sequence: CASSSSPGQGIYEQYF. The DNA for the CDR3 is TGTGCCAGCAGTTCCTCCCCGGGACAGGGGATCTACGAGCAGTACTTC.

The V gene is TRBV5-1, the J gene TRBJ2-3; unclear D gene. The CDR3 has 14 amino acids. V shed 4 bases and J shed 0 bases, with 9 bases lying between them. Germline CDR1 SGHRS, CDR2 YFSETQ. The CDR3 reads CASSPDISTDTQYF. The CDR3, as DNA: TGCGCCAGCAGCCCTGACATTAGCACAGATACGCAGTATTTT.

This clone was seen once. This chain links TRBV7-9 with TRBJ2-5, with TRBD1 as a possible D gene (6 bases). TRBJ2-7 explains the end of the DNA better; the J call may be wrong. The CDR3 sequence is 14 residues long. Germline-derived CDR1 and CDR2 are SEHNR and FQNEAQ (reference sequence). CDR3: CASSQDSRSYEQYF. For the CDR3, the DNA is TGTGCCAGCAGCCAGGACAGTCGATCTTACGAGCAGTACTTC.

The chain combines TRBV5-1 with TRBJ2-2; the D gene is possibly TRBD1 (5 bases). V lost 4 bases, J lost 1 base, and 8 bases lay in between. The germline gives CDR1 SGHRS, CDR2 YFSETQ. The CDR3 is made up of 14 amino acids. For the CDR3, the DNA is TGCGCCAGCAGCACCACAGGGAACACCGGGGAGCTGTTTTTT. Its translation: CASSTTGNTGELFF.

In this sample, this clone turned up a few times. The rearrangement links TRBV6-1 to TRBJ1-1; the D gene is possibly TRBD1 (5 bases). With 5 bases removed from V and 7 bases from J, the gap between germline ends came to 11 bases. Germline lookup yields CDR1 MNHNS and CDR2 SASEGT. The CDR3 is made up of 12 amino acids. The CDR3 DNA reads TGTGCCAGCAGTTCGGGGCCAGGTGAAGCTTTCTTT. The encoded protein is CASSSGPGEAFF.

This clone has only one observation. V usage is TRBV28 and J usage is TRBJ2-3; 7 positions agree with TRBD2. Germline CDR1 and CDR2: MDHEN and SYDVKM. V lost 2 bases and J lost 2; bases outside the gene matches: 7. The CDR3 spans 16 residues. The CDR3 sequence: CASSLHGAGSTDTQYF. As DNA, the CDR3 is TGTGCCAGCAGTTTACACGGAGCGGGGTCCACAGATACGCAGTATTTT.

Here the CDR3 reads CASSQFQGRSDTQYF. CDR3 bases: TGTGCCAGCAGCCAGTTCCAGGGGCGGTCAGATACGCAGTATTTT. The chain combines TRBV14 with TRBJ2-3; maybe TRBD1 (6 bases). V lost 3 bases and J 4 bases, leaving 14 bases between the germline ends. Germline V lookup: CDR1 SGHDN, CDR2 FVKESK. The CDR3 spans 15 residues. The full variable domain, rest sourced from reference TRBV14 and TRBJ2-3, is EAGVTQFPSHSVIEKGQTVTLRCDPISGHDNLYWYRRVMGKEIKFLLHFVKESKQDESGMPNNRFLAERTGGTYSTLKVQPAELEDSGVYFCASSQFQGRSDTQYFGPGTRLTVL.

The gene calls are TRBV10-3 and TRBJ2-7; a weak D match, TRBD1 (6 bases). The CDR3 loop spans 13 amino acids. V was clipped by 6 bases and J by 4 bases, with 13 bases between them. Germline values: CDR1 ENHRY, CDR2 SYGVKD. The CDR3 bases are TGTGCCATCAGCCCGGGACAACCATACGAGCAGTACTTC. Its protein product is CAISPGQPYEQYF.

The chain recombines TRBV18 with TRBJ1-2; D is unresolved. The CDR3 sequence is 14 residues long. The germline CDR1 and CDR2 sequences are KGHSH and LQKENI. V was cut by 1 base and J by 8 bases, with 14 bases left in between. For the CDR3, the DNA is TGTGCCAGCTCACCACAGGACGTCGGGTCGGGCTACACCTTC. It translates to CASSPQDVGSGYTF.